This entry is about one TCR beta chain. The data were taken from a study of radiotherapy plus CTLA-4 blockade in lung cancer. Study-level information: Disease control was seen in about 30% of patients, objective responses in 15% to 20%.

Participants had chemo-refractory metastatic non-small-cell lung cancer and were treated with focal radiation plus ipilimumab CTLA-4 blockade. Generated by immunoSEQ multiplex PCR, the TCRdb table keeps only in-frame clones and is missing some. The table has 56,000 or so clones, under 80% seen once; the top ten hold around 16%. This CDR3 has 14 amino acids. V was shortened by 5 bases and J by 7 bases, with 13 bases between the two germline ends. Germline assignment: CDR1 SGHDT and CDR2 YYEEEE. Sequencing was performed on peripheral blood, taken from a patient treated with radiotherapy plus ipilimumab. The gene calls are TRBV5-6 and TRBJ1-6; D is unclear. This clonotype was sampled from a human donor with non-small cell lung cancer who had a complete response to radiotherapy plus ipilimumab. DNA for the CDR3: TGTGCCAGCAGGCGGGGTCTGGGGAATTCACCCCTCCACTTT. Translating gives CASRRGLGNSPLHF.